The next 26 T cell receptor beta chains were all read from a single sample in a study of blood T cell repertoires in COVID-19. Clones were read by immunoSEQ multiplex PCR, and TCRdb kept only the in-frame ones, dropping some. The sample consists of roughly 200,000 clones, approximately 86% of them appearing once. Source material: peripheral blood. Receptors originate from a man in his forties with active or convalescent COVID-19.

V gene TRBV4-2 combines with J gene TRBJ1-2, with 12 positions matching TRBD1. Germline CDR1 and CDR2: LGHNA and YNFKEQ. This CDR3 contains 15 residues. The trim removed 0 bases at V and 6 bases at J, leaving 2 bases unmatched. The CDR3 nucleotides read TGTGCCAGCAGCCAAGACGGGACAGGGGGCGATGGCTACACCTTC. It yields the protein CASSQDGTGGDGYTF.

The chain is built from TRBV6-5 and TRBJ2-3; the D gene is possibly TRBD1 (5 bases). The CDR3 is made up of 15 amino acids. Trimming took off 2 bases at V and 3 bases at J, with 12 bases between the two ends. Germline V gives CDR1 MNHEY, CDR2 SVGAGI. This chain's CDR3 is CASSYAQGGTDTQYF. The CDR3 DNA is TGTGCCAGCAGTTACGCGCAGGGTGGGACAGATACGCAGTATTTT.

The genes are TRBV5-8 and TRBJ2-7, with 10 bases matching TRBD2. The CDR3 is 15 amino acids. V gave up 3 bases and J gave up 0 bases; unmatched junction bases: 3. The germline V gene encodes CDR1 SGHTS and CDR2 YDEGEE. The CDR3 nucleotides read TGTGCCAGCAGCTGGACTAGCGGTCCCTCCTACGAGCAGTACTTC. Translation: CASSWTSGPSYEQYF.

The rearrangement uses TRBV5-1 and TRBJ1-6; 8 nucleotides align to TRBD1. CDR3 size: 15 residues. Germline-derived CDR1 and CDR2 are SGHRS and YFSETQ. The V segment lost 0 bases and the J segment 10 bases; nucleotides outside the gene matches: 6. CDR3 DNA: TGCGCCAGCAGCTTGGGGGGGACAGGTCACTCACCCCTCCACTTT. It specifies CASSLGGTGHSPLHF.

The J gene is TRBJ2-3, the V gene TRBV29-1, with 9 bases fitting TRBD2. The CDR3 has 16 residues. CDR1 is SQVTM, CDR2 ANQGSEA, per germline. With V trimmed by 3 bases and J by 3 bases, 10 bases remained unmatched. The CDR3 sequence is CSVDGRGGFSTDTQYF. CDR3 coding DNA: TGCAGCGTTGATGGGCGGGGGGGATTTTCGACAGATACGCAGTATTTT.

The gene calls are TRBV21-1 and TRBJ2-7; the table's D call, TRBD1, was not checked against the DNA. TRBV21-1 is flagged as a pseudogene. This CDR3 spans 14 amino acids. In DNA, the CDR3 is TGTGCCAGCAGCCAGAGGGGACAGAGATACGAGCAGTACTTC. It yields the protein CASSQRGQRYEQYF.

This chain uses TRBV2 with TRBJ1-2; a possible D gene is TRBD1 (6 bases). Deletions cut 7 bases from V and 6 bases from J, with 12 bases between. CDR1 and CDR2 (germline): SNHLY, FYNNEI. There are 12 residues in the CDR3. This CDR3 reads CASKQNRDGYTF. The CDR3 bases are TGTGCCAGCAAACAAAACAGGGATGGCTACACCTTC.

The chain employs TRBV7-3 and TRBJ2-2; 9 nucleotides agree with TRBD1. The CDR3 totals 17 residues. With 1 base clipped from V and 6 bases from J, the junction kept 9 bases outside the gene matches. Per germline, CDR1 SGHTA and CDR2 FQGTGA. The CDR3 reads CASSLKPGQGFPGELFF. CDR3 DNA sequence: TGTGCCAGCAGCTTAAAACCGGGACAGGGTTTTCCCGGGGAGCTGTTTTTT.

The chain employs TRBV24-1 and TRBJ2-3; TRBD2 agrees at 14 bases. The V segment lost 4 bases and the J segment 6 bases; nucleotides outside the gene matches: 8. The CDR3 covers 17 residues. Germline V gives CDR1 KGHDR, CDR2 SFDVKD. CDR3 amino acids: CATSDLTSGGGGDTQYF. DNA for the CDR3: TGTGCCACCAGTGACCTGACTAGCGGGGGGGGTGGGGATACGCAGTATTTT.

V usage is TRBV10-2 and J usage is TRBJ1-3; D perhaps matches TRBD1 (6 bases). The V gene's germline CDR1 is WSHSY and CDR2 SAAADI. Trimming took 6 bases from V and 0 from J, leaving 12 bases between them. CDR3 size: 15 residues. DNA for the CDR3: TGCGCCAGCAGCCAGGGGTTGCTCTCTGGAAACACCATATATTTT. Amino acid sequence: CASSQGLLSGNTIYF.

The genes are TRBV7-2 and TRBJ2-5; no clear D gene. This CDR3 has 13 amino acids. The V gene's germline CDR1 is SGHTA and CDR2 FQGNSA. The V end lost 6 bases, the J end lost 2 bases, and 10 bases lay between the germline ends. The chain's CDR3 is CASSPKTQETQYF. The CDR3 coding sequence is TGTGCCAGCAGTCCTAAAACGCAAGAGACCCAGTACTTC.

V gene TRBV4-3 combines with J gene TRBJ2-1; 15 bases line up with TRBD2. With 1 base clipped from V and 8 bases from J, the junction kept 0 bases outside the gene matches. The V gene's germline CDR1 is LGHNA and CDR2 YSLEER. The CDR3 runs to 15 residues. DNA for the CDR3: TGCGCCAGCAGCCAAGGGACTAGCGGGGGGGATGAGCAGTTCTTC. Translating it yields CASSQGTSGGDEQFF.

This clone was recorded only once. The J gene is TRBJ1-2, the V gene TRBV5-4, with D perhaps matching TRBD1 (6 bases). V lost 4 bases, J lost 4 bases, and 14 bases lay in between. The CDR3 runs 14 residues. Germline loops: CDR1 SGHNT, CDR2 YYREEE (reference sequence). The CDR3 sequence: CASSRTEVSYGYTF. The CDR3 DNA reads TGTGCCAGCAGCAGGACAGAAGTTAGCTATGGCTACACCTTC.

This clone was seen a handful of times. The chain's CDR3 is CASSLGQGEKSPLHF. The DNA for the CDR3 is TGTGCCAGCAGCTTGGGACAGGGAGAGAAATCACCCCTCCACTTT. V is TRBV7-2 and J is TRBJ1-6; 9 bases fit TRBD1. CDR3 length equals 15 residues. The V gene's germline CDR1 is SGHTA and CDR2 FQGNSA. The V gene end was trimmed by 3 bases and the J gene end by 10 bases; junction bases not matched to a gene: 7.

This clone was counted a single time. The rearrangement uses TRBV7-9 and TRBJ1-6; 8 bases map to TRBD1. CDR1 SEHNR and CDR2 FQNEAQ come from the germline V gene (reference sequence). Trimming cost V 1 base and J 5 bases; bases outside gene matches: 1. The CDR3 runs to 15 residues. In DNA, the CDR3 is TGTGCCAGCAGCTTAGGGGACAGGCATAATTCACCCCTCCACTTT. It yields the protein CASSLGDRHNSPLHF.

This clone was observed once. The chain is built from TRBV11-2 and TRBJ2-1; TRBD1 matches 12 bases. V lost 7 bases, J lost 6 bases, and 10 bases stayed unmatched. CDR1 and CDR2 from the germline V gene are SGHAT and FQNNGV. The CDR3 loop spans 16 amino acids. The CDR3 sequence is CASTDIGTGGSNEQFF. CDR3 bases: TGTGCCAGCACCGATATTGGGACAGGGGGCAGCAATGAGCAGTTCTTC.

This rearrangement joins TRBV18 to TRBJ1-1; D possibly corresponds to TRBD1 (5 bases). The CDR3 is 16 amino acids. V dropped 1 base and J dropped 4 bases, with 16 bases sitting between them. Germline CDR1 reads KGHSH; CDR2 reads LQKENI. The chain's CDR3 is CASSPREGHRGTEAFF. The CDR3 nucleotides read TGTGCCAGCTCACCACGGGAAGGCCATAGGGGCACTGAAGCTTTCTTT. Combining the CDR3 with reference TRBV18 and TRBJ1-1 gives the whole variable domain NAGVMQNPRHLVRRRGQEARLRCSPMKGHSHVYWYRQLPEEGLKFMVYLQKENIIDESGMPKERFSAEFPKEGPSILRIQQVVRGDSAAYFCASSPREGHRGTEAFFGQGTRLTVV.

The DNA of the CDR3 is TGCGCCAGCAGCCAGGGAGGGGTAGGTCAGCCCCAGCATTTT. Its protein product is CASSQGGVGQPQHF. The chain carries TRBV4-1 and TRBJ1-5, with a possible D match to TRBD1 (5 bases). V was shortened by 3 bases and J by 6 bases, with 12 bases between the two germline ends. Looked up from germline, CDR1 is MGHRA and CDR2 is YSYEKL. The CDR3 runs 14 residues.

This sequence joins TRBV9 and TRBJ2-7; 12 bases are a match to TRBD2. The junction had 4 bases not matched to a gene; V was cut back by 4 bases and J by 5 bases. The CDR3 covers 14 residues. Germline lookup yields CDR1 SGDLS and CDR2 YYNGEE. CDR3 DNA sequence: TGTGCCAGCAGCCTCACTAGCGGGGGGAACGAGCAGTACTTC. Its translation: CASSLTSGGNEQYF.

The CDR3 bases are TGCGCCAGCAGCTTGTCCCAGGGGACTAATGAAAAACTGTTTTTT. It is translated as CASSLSQGTNEKLFF. The V and J genes are TRBV5-1 and TRBJ1-4, with TRBD1 as a possible D gene (6 bases). V was trimmed by 1 base and J by 2 bases, leaving 9 bases between them. CDR1 SGHRS and CDR2 YFSETQ come from the germline V gene. The length of the CDR3 is 15 residues.

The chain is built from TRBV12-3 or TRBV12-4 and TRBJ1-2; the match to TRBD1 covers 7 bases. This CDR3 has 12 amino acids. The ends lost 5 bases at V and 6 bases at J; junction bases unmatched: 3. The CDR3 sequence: CASSGDSHGYTF. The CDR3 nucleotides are TGTGCCAGCAGTGGGGACAGTCATGGCTACACCTTC.

DNA of the CDR3: TGTGCCAGCGGGGGTCGAGGGATTGAGCCCCAGCATTTT. This codes for CASGGRGIEPQHF. The chain links TRBV19 to TRBJ1-5, with a weak D call TRBD1 (5 bases). Trimming stripped 9 bases from V and 8 bases from J, with 17 bases between. Germline CDR1 LNHDA, CDR2 SQIVND (reference sequence). The CDR3 totals 13 residues.

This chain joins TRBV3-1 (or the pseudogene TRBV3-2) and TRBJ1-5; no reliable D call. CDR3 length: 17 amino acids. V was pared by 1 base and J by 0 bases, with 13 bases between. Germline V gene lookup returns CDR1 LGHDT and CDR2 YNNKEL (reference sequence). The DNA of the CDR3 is TGTGCCAGCAGCCAAGGTGTACGGCACTATAGCAATCAGCCCCAGCATTTT. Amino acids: CASSQGVRHYSNQPQHF.

CDR3 loop: CASSQELAWGQFF. DNA for the CDR3: TGTGCCAGCAGCCAAGAACTAGCGTGGGGGCAGTTCTTC. The V gene is TRBV4-2, the J gene TRBJ2-1, with 7 nucleotides matching TRBD2. V lost 0 bases to trimming and J lost 12 bases; unmatched junction nucleotides: 5. Germline V gene lookup returns CDR1 LGHNA and CDR2 YNFKEQ. The length of the CDR3 is 13 residues.

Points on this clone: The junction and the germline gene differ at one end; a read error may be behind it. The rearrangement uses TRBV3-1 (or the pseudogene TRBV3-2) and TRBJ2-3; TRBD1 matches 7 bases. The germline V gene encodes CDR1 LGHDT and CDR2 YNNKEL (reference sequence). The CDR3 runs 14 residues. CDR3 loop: CASSQGDSRDTQYF. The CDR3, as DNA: TGTGCCAGCAGCCAAGGGGACAGCAGAGATACGCAGTATTTT.

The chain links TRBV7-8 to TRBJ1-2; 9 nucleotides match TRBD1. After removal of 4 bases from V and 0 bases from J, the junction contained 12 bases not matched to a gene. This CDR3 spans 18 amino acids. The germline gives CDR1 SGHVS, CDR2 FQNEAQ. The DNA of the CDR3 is TGTGCCAGCAGCTATCGGCCGGGACAGGGAGTTGCTAACTATGGCTACACCTTC. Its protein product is CASSYRPGQGVANYGYTF.